The T cell receptor beta chain under discussion was sequenced for a study of blood T cell repertoires in COVID-19. Across the whole study: From the United States, Italy and Spain came samples of acute and convalescent COVID-19. PBMCs, B-cell-depleted T cells, or T cells provided the cDNA or gDNA that made up the material.

Germline V gene sequence: CDR1 MNHEY, CDR2 SMNVEV (reference sequence). The CDR3 is 15 amino acids. Trimming stripped 5 bases from V and 2 bases from J, with 10 bases between. TCRdb's copy holds only in-frame clones and misses some; the assay was immunoSEQ multiplex PCR. The sample has 150,000 to 200,000 clones, 65% to 90% seen once; the top ten hold 15%. Study members were between 18 and 89 years old and lived in 20 to 25 US regions. Recovery among Cohort 3 donors was established by two negative PCRs, clearance, or symptom resolution. The clonotype was recovered from a man aged 45-60 years who had recovered from COVID-19. J is TRBJ2-6 and V is TRBV27, with D perhaps matching TRBD1 (5 bases). Sequenced input: PBMCs or T cells enriched from blood (not recorded which). CDR3 protein: CASSLRVTGANVLTF. CDR3 sequence (DNA): TGTGCCAGCAGTCTCAGGGTAACTGGGGCCAACGTCCTGACTTTC.